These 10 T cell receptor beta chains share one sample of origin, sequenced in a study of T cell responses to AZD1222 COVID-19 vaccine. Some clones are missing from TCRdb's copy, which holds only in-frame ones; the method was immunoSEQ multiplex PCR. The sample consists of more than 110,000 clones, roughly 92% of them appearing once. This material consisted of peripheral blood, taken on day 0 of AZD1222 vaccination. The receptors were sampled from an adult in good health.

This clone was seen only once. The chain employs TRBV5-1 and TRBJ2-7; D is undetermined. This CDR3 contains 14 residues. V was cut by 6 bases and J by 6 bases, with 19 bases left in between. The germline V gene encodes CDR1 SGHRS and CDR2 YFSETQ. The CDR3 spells CASNGRPPNSEQYF. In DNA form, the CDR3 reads TGCGCCAGCAATGGCCGGCCACCAAACTCCGAGCAGTACTTC. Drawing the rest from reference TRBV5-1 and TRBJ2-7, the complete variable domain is KAGVTQTPRYLIKTRGQQVTLSCSPISGHRSVSWYQQTPGQGLQFLFEYFSETQRNKGNFPGRFSGRQFSNSRSEMNVSTLELGDSALYLCASNGRPPNSEQYFGPGTRLTVT.

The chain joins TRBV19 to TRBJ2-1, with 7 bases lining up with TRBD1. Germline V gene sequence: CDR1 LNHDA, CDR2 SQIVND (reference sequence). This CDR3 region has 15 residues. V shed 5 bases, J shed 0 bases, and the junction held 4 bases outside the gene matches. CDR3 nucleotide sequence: TGTGCCAGTAGTGTGGGACAGAGCTCCTACAATGAGCAGTTCTTC. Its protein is CASSVGQSSYNEQFF.

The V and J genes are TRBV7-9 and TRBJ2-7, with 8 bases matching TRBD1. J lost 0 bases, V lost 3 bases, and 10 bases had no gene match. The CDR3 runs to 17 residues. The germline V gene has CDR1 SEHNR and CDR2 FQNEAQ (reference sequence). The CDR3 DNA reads TGTGCCAGCAGCTTGGGCAGGGGGCGGATTATCTCCTACGAGCAGTACTTC. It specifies CASSLGRGRIISYEQYF.

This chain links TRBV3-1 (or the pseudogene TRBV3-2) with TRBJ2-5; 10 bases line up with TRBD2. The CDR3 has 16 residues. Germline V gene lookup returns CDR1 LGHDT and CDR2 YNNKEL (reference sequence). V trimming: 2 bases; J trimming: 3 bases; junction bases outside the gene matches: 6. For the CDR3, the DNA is TGTGCCAGCAGCCAATTTGCAGCGGGAGGGGAAGAGACCCAGTACTTC. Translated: CASSQFAAGGEETQYF.

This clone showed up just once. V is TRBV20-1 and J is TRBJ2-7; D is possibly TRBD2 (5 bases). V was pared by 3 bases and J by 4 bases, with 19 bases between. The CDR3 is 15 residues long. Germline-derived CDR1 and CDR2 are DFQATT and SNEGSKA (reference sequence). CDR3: CSASDGGLASYEQYF. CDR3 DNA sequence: TGCAGTGCTAGTGACGGAGGCCTGGCTAGTTACGAGCAGTACTTC.

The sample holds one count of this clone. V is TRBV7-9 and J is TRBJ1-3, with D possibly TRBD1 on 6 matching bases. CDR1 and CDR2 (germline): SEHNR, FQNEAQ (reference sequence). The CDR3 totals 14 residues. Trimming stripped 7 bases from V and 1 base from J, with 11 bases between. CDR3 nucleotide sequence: TGTGCCAGCAACCAAGGGGGTTCTGGAAACACCATATATTTT. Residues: CASNQGGSGNTIYF. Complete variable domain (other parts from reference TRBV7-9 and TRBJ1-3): DTGVSQNPRHKITKRGQNVTFRCDPISEHNRLYWYRQTLGQGPEFLTYFQNEAQLEKSRLLSDRFSAERPKGSFSTLEIQRTEQGDSAMYLCASNQGGSGNTIYFGEGSWLTVV.

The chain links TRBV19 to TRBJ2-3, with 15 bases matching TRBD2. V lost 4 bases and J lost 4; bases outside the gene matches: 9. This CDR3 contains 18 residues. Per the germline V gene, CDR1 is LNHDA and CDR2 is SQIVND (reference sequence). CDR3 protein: CASSNQGLAGGPPDTQYF. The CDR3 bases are TGTGCCAGTAGTAACCAAGGACTAGCGGGAGGGCCTCCAGATACGCAGTATTTT.

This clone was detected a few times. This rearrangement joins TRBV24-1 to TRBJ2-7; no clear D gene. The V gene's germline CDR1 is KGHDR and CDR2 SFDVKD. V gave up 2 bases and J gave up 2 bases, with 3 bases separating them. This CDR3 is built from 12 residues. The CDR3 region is CATSDSAYEQYF. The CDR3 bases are TGTGCCACCAGTGATTCGGCCTACGAGCAGTACTTC.

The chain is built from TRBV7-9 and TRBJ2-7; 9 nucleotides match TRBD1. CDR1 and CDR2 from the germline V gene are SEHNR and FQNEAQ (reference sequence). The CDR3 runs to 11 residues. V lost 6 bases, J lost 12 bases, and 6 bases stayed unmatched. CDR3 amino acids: CASSPGTGLYF. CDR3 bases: TGTGCCAGCAGTCCCGGGACAGGGCTGTACTTC. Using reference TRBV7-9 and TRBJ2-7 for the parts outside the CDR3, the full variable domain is DTGVSQNPRHKITKRGQNVTFRCDPISEHNRLYWYRQTLGQGPEFLTYFQNEAQLEKSRLLSDRFSAERPKGSFSTLEIQRTEQGDSAMYLCASSPGTGLYFGPGTRLTVT.

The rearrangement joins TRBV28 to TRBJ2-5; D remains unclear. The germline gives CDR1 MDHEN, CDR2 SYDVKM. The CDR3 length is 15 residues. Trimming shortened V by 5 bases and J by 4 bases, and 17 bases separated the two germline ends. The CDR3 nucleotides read TGTGCCAGCAGTACCTTCAGCTCCTGGGCAGAGACCCAGTACTTC. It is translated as CASSTFSSWAETQYF.